This T cell receptor (beta chain) derives from a study of read filtering for tumor transcriptome and immune sequencing. Turning to the study itself: R-ISS stage counts were roughly 8 for I, 16 for II, about seven for III. The study's findings and limits: Compared with RNA-seq, IR-seq gave much higher clonotype depth and reliability. Around 85% of IR-seq clonotypes had one read, totaling about 3.5% of reads; RNA-seq: about 69% and 49%.

This CDR3 has 14 residues. V was pared by 4 bases and J by 3 bases, with 14 bases between. Looked up from germline, CDR1 is SGHRS and CDR2 is YFSETQ. Molecular barcoded adaptors covering alpha/delta and beta/gamma chains were used on roughly 400 ng RNA. Via MiXCR, TCRdb re-called the reads, giving one row per CDR3 protein. The data show about 54,000 distinct CDR3 sequences, approximately 13% seen once. This clonotype showed up many times. What it binds is unknown. The sequencing input was a population of CD138-negative cells sorted from bone marrow. The TCR comes from a donor at least 40 years old with multiple myeloma. The chain employs TRBV5-1 and TRBJ2-7; D gene ambiguous. CDR3 in amino acids: CASSDNPPSYEQYF. CDR3 coding DNA: TGCGCCAGCAGCGACAACCCGCCTAGCTACGAGCAGTACTTC.